This T cell receptor (beta chain) was sequenced during a study of T-cell reconstitution after alpha-beta-depleted transplantation in children. CDR1 is SGHKS and CDR2 is YYEKEE in the germline V gene (reference sequence). The CDR3 sequence is 17 residues long. V trimming: 6 bases; J trimming: 7 bases; junction bases outside the gene matches: 18. Using unique molecular identifiers, the investigators prepared the TCRbeta library. TCRdb re-analysed the PCR reads in MiXCR, keeping a single row per CDR3 protein. In the table there are 65,000 to 85,000 distinct CDR3 sequences, about a tenth of which are singletons. This clonotype was seen at least ten times.

This specimen consisted of PBMCs, obtained before TCRalphabeta/CD19-depleted stem cell transplant. The rearrangement uses TRBV5-5 and TRBJ2-2; 7 bases align to TRBD1. This clonotype originated in a boy under 18 with acute myeloid leukemia, due to receive a stem cell transplant. CDR3 in DNA: TGTGCCAGCACCCCGAAAGTAGGGGGCCCGGGCCACGGGGAGCTGTTTTTT. Protein product: CASTPKVGGPGHGELFF.